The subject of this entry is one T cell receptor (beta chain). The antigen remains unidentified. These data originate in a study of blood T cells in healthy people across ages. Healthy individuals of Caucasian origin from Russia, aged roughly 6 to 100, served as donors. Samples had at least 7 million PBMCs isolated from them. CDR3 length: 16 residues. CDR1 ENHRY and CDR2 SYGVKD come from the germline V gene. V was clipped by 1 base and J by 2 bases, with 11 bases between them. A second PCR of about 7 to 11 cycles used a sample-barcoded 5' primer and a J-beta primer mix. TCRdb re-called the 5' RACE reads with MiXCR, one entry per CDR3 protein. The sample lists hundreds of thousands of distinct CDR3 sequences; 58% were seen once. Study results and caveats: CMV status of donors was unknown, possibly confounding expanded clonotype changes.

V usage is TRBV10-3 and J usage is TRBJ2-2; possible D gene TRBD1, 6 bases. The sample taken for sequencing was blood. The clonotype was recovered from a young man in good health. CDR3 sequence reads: CAISEWGQTNTGELFF. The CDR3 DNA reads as TGTGCCATCAGTGAGTGGGGGCAAACCAACACCGGGGAGCTGTTTTTT.